This T cell receptor (beta chain) is drawn from a study of blood T cell repertoires in COVID-19 (dated by TCRdb to 2019 to 2021). In the study overall: Collaborator samples came from the United States, Italy and Spain and covered acute and convalescent phases of COVID-19. The material from the prospective study consisted of cDNA or gDNA derived from T cells, B-cell-depleted T cells, or PBMCs. Subjects who had been exposed to COVID-19, were actively infected with it, or had recovered from it provided the deeply sampled blood TCRbeta repertoires that made up the dataset. The repertoires were made available in a free public database intended to serve as a resource for research on the immune response to SARS-CoV-2. Samples came from the ongoing ImmuneRACE study (first 160 participants) plus 1,254 subjects from 6 global collaborators. Sample metadata almost always included a de-identified subject ID, COVID-19 status, age in years and sex. Where HLA class I and class II types were available, the types were taken from metadata supplied by the sample provider, not from assay-based typing.

Overall results and qualifications from the work: The quantity of clinical and demographic metadata differed by source and by participant and was supplied without curation.

The CDR3, cysteine through phenylalanine, is 14 amino acids long. Kept here is only the CDR3 DNA, which spans 42 bases and is read in frame from base 1. The germline V gene sets CDR1 to MNHNS and CDR2 to SASEGT. V lost 3 bases and J lost 6 bases, and the count of bases not matched to a germline gene is 6. TCRbeta CDR3 regions were amplified from genomic DNA by means of the immunoSEQ Assay, a bias-controlled multiplex PCR. In the original analysis: Nucleated cell counts per sample were estimated from amplification of reference gene primers within the assay. To quantify the absolute abundance of each unique TCRbeta CDR3 rearrangement, sequence reads were collapsed and filtered. Productive Simpson clonality was computed per sample as the square root of Simpson's diversity index over productive rearrangements. TCRdb retrieved this table from immuneACCESS and kept in-frame rearrangements only. Not all clones are present; in checked studies, unresolved V genes account for under half, and no reason is known for the remainder. Clonal size and the V and J genes are those of that table, whereas D and trimming came from the DNA. The sample table shows 110,000 to 150,000 clones, and approximately 80% are seen once. The top ten clonotypes cover 44% of the sample.

This clone was counted a single time. This receptor's antigen is unknown. No quality values exist for individual bases; no much larger clone is one base distant. Each collaborating institution followed its own protocols to collect whole blood in K2EDTA tubes. Collaborator samples were shipped for TCRbeta analysis as frozen whole blood, isolated PBMCs, or DNA extracted from either sample type. Sample: peripheral blood. Rearrangement joined TRBV6-1 to TRBJ1-2, with 8 bases matching TRBD1. The clonotype was recovered from a human donor in a cohort sampled during active COVID-19. The DNA reads as follows: TGTGCCAGCAGTGACAGGGGGCTATTGGATGGCTACACCTTC. Translated, this is CASSDRGLLDGYTF.